Described below is a single TCR beta chain sequence and its context. The antigen is unknown. These data belong to a study of T-cell memory formation after mild COVID-19. After 5'RACE with constant-segment primers, TCR alpha and TCR beta cDNA libraries carrying sample barcodes and UMIs were obtained. In TCRdb, the 5' RACE reads were re-called with MiXCR into one record per CDR3 protein. The profile shows about 240,000 distinct CDR3 sequences, 9.4% of them singletons. Study-level findings and limits: The pre-infection memory compartment contained some responding clones, suggesting cross-reactive memory joined. Clones shrinking between day 15 and 85 showed a balanced CD4/CD8 split, and those that grew later tilted toward CD4+. For contracting clones, CD4+ ones sat mainly in CM and EM, CD8+ in EMRA.

Germline V gene lookup returns CDR1 SGHNT and CDR2 YYREEE (reference sequence). V dropped 4 bases and J dropped 2; count of bases not matched to a gene: 6. The CDR3 loop spans 17 amino acids. Source material: PBMCs or a T cell subset sorted from them (not recorded which). The chain joins TRBV5-4 to TRBJ2-3; 14 bases line up with TRBD2. This TCR was recovered from a man between 18 and 35 years old who had mild COVID-19 (a few samples of this study predate the infection). Cell type and time point are not known. The CDR3 coding sequence is TGTGCCAGCAGCCGAAGACTAGCGGGGGGGCCCACAGATACGCAGTATTTT. It specifies CASSRRLAGGPTDTQYF.